These 25 T cell receptor beta chains were sequenced from one sample in a study of control samples from healthy donors and cancer patients. Generated by immunoSEQ multiplex PCR, the TCRdb table keeps only in-frame clones and is missing some. The sample has about 51,000 clones, about 90% seen once. Input material: PBMCs. These receptors originate from a man aged 50-60 years with head and neck cancer.

In its sample, this clone was seen once. The rearrangement links TRBV24-1 to TRBJ2-5; TRBD1 matches at 7 bases. Germline loops: CDR1 KGHDR, CDR2 SFDVKD. V was pared by 4 bases and J by 1 base, with 8 bases of the junction left unmatched. The CDR3 is 16 amino acids. The CDR3 loop reads CATSDSGQAVQETQYF. The DNA of the CDR3 is TGTGCCACCAGTGACTCCGGACAGGCCGTCCAAGAGACCCAGTACTTC.

V and J are TRBV30 and TRBJ2-2; maybe TRBD1 (6 bases). V gave up 5 bases and J gave up 4 bases, with 11 bases separating them. From germline, CDR1 is GTSNPN and CDR2 SVGIG (reference sequence). The CDR3 is 13 amino acids. CDR3 nucleotides: TGTGCCTGGGACAGGCTCCGCACCGGGGAGCTGTTTTTT. Translation gives CAWDRLRTGELFF.

To note about this clone: Other DNA sequences in this sample translate to the same CDR3. This rearrangement joins TRBV29-1 to TRBJ2-3, with 8 bases matching TRBD2. Germline V CDR1 and CDR2: SQVTM, ANQGSEA. The CDR3 covers 11 residues. With V trimmed by 6 bases and J by 6 bases, 2 bases remained unmatched. Written as DNA, the CDR3 is TGCAGCGTAAGACTAGCGGATACGCAGTATTTT. Protein product: CSVRLADTQYF.

The chain carries TRBV12-5 and TRBJ2-3, with no clear D. The germline V gene encodes CDR1 LGHNT and CDR2 FRNRAP. The CDR3 spans 14 residues. Deletions cut 2 bases from V and 2 bases from J, with 8 bases between. CDR3 in amino acids: CASGLQRITDTQYF. The CDR3 nucleotides read TGTGCTAGTGGTTTGCAAAGGATCACAGATACGCAGTATTTT.

V and J are TRBV28 and TRBJ2-7, with 9 bases fitting TRBD1. The CDR3 is 15 residues long. The V gene's germline CDR1 is MDHEN and CDR2 SYDVKM. With 6 bases clipped from V and 1 base from J, the junction kept 7 bases outside the gene matches. The DNA of the CDR3 is TGTGCCAGCAGACCCACCGGACAGGGGTCCTACGAGCAGTACTTC. As protein: CASRPTGQGSYEQYF.

The chain couples TRBV30 to TRBJ2-7; tentative D call: TRBD2 (5 bases). The CDR3 runs 11 residues. CDR1 is GTSNPN and CDR2 is SVGIG in the germline V gene (reference sequence). Trimming took off 2 bases at V and 4 bases at J, with 6 bases between the two ends. The CDR3 nucleotides read TGTGCCTGGAGTAGGAGGTACGAGCAGTACTTC. Amino acids: CAWSRRYEQYF.

This clone appeared once. The CDR3 reads CASSPLGGPYEQYF. The DNA for the CDR3 is TGTGCCAGCAGTCCTCTAGGGGGCCCTTACGAGCAGTACTTC. V is TRBV27 and J is TRBJ2-7, with 7 positions matching TRBD1. V was clipped by 5 bases and J by 4 bases; unmatched bases: 8. Germline V gene sequence: CDR1 MNHEY, CDR2 SMNVEV (reference sequence). The CDR3 is 14 amino acids.

CDR3 in amino acids: CASKPWGFGTDTQYF. CDR3 nucleotide sequence: TGTGCCAGCAAACCCTGGGGGTTCGGCACAGATACGCAGTATTTT. The chain has TRBV7-8 and TRBJ2-3, with D perhaps being TRBD1 or TRBD2 (5 bases each). There are 15 residues in the CDR3. Germline V gene data show CDR1 as SGHVS and CDR2 as FQNEAQ. Trimming removed 7 bases from V and 1 base from J, with 15 bases in between. Filled out from reference TRBV7-8 and TRBJ2-3, the complete variable domain reads GAGVSQSPRYKVAKRGQDVALRCDPISGHVSLFWYQQALGQGPEFLTYFQNEAQLDKSGLPSDRFFAERPEGSVSTLKIQRTQQEDSAVYLCASKPWGFGTDTQYFGPGTRLTVL.

The rearrangement links TRBV27 to TRBJ2-1; TRBD2 agrees at 11 bases. The J segment lost 8 bases and the V segment lost 2 bases, leaving 8 bases of the junction unmatched. This CDR3 region has 16 residues. From germline, CDR1 is MNHEY and CDR2 SMNVEV (reference sequence). The CDR3 here is CASSLGTSGSVYEQFF. The CDR3 DNA sequence: TGTGCCAGCAGTTTAGGCACTAGCGGGAGTGTCTATGAGCAGTTCTTC.

The chain uses TRBV27 and TRBJ2-1; TRBD2 matches at 7 bases. With 8 bases clipped from V and 0 bases from J, the junction kept 10 bases outside the gene matches. The CDR3 covers 16 residues. Germline CDR1 and CDR2: MNHEY and SMNVEV (reference sequence). CDR3 DNA: TGTGCCAGCTCCTTCTGGCGGGGGACCTCCTACAATGAGCAGTTCTTC. As protein: CASSFWRGTSYNEQFF.

The V call is TRBV15, the J call TRBJ2-4, with 16 bases aligning to TRBD2. CDR1 and CDR2 from the germline V gene are LNHNV and YYDKDF (reference sequence). This CDR3 contains 21 residues. V trimming: 0 bases; J trimming: 0 bases; junction bases outside the gene matches: 8. The CDR3 DNA reads as TGTGCCACCAGCAGAGAGACCGGGACTAGCGGGAGGGTGCTAGCCAAAAACATTCAGTACTTC. It translates to CATSRETGTSGRVLAKNIQYF.

The chain carries TRBV6-4 and TRBJ2-1, with D perhaps TRBD2 (5 bases). The CDR3 length is 13 residues. Trimming pared 6 bases from V and 8 bases from J, leaving 14 bases between. CDR1 is MRHNA and CDR2 is SNTAGT in the germline V gene. CDR3 coding DNA: TGTGCCAGCAGCTCGGGATTCACGGATGAGCAGTTCTTC. Its translation is CASSSGFTDEQFF.

This chain connects TRBV19 to TRBJ1-4, with D unresolved. CDR1 and CDR2 from the germline V gene are LNHDA and SQIVND (reference sequence). V lost 7 bases, J lost 7 bases, and 19 bases lay in between. The length of the CDR3 is 15 residues. The CDR3 loop reads CASTLTGDRGEKLFF. As DNA, the CDR3 is TGTGCCAGTACTCTGACCGGGGATCGGGGTGAAAAACTGTTTTTT.

This clone was picked up one time. Written as DNA, the CDR3 is TGCGCCAGCCAAACCGGGACAGGCTCCTACGAGCAGTACTTC. Encoded protein: CASQTGTGSYEQYF. J is TRBJ2-7 and V is TRBV5-1, with TRBD1 identical over 8 bases. Germline CDR1 SGHRS, CDR2 YFSETQ. This CDR3 region has 14 residues. Trimming took 7 bases from V and 0 from J; bases not matched to a gene: 6.

The chain combines TRBV18 with TRBJ2-2; D unresolved. Germline CDR1 KGHSH, CDR2 LQKENI. Trimming left V 4 bases short and J 6 bases short, with 12 bases between. This CDR3 region has 14 residues. CDR3 sequence reads: CASSRLETAGELFF. CDR3 in DNA: TGTGCCAGCTCACGCTTGGAGACCGCCGGGGAGCTGTTTTTT.

This chain links TRBV7-2 with TRBJ2-1, with a possible D match to TRBD2 (7 bases). Between the trimmed V and J ends, which lost 0 bases and 9 bases, there was a span of 18 bases. Germline-derived CDR1 and CDR2 are SGHTA and FQGNSA. The CDR3 extends over 16 amino acids. CDR3: CASSLAGGLNGVEQFF. CDR3 in DNA: TGTGCCAGCAGCTTAGCGGGGGGGCTAAATGGGGTTGAGCAGTTCTTC.

The chain couples TRBV7-2 to TRBJ2-7; 9 nucleotides agree with TRBD2. Germline CDR1 and CDR2: SGHTA and FQGNSA. The CDR3 contains 15 residues. The V and J ends lost 4 bases and 2 bases, in that order; junction bases with no gene match: 6. CDR3 loop: CASSSVAGATYEQYF. The DNA of the CDR3 is TGTGCCAGCAGCTCCGTAGCGGGGGCCACCTACGAGCAGTACTTC.

The chain uses TRBV9 and TRBJ2-5; 10 bases agree with TRBD2. Germline trimming cut 0 bases from V and 9 bases from J; bases unmatched to any gene: 8. CDR1 is SGDLS and CDR2 is YYNGEE in the germline V gene. This CDR3 contains 15 residues. In DNA form, the CDR3 reads TGTGCCAGCAGCGTAGTTGGCCTAGCGGGAGTTCCCCAGTACTTC. Protein product: CASSVVGLAGVPQYF.

The genes are TRBV4-1 and TRBJ1-2; D is unresolved. This CDR3 region has 12 residues. Trimming cost V 4 bases and J 8 bases, with 11 bases left between them. Germline V lookup: CDR1 MGHRA, CDR2 YSYEKL. CDR3 in DNA: TGCGCCAGCAGCCGTCCCTCTCCCGGCTACACCTTC. Translated: CASSRPSPGYTF.

The chain employs TRBV6-6 and TRBJ1-5, with TRBD1 matching 9 bases. Germline trimming cut 5 bases from V and 0 bases from J; bases unmatched to any gene: 14. CDR3 length: 19 amino acids. The V gene's germline CDR1 is MNHNY and CDR2 SVGAGI (reference sequence). Here the CDR3 DNA reads TGTGCCAGCAGTCCCCGGGACAGGGTGGGACGATATAGCAATCAGCCCCAGCATTTT. This translates into CASSPRDRVGRYSNQPQHF.

This rearrangement joins TRBV28 to TRBJ2-3; no clear D. Between the trimmed V and J ends, which lost 5 bases and 7 bases, there was a span of 10 bases. In germline, CDR1 is MDHEN, CDR2 SYDVKM. This CDR3 spans 12 amino acids. DNA of the CDR3: TGTGCCAGCAGTCTCCCCAAGCATACGCAGTATTTT. It yields the protein CASSLPKHTQYF.

The chain joins TRBV18 to TRBJ1-2, with D hard to call. The V and J ends lost 3 bases and 1 base respectively, with 12 bases between them. Germline-derived CDR1 and CDR2 are KGHSH and LQKENI. The length of the CDR3 is 15 residues. CDR3 DNA: TGTGCCAGCTCACCGGTGGAAGGAGATAACTATGGCTACACCTTC. Its translation: CASSPVEGDNYGYTF.

CDR3 in amino acids: CASSPYPWTRSSGNTIYF. In nucleotides, the CDR3 is TGCGCCAGCAGCCCCTATCCCTGGACACGAAGCTCTGGAAACACCATATATTTT. V usage is TRBV5-1 and J usage is TRBJ1-3; D possibly corresponds to TRBD1 (5 bases). V was cut by 4 bases and J by 0 bases, with 20 bases left in between. The CDR3 is 18 residues long. From germline, CDR1 is SGHRS and CDR2 YFSETQ.

This chain connects TRBV12-5 to TRBJ1-1; 10 nucleotides match TRBD1. CDR3 length: 17 amino acids. The germline V gene has CDR1 LGHNT and CDR2 FRNRAP. J gave up 3 bases and V 4 bases, and 11 bases lay outside the gene matches. The CDR3 nucleotides are TGTGCTAGTGGTTGGTTGGGACAGGGGAACTTGGACACTGAAGCTTTCTTT. Encoded protein: CASGWLGQGNLDTEAFF.

This clone was observed once. This CDR3 is CSVEGRIGGEDGYTF. CDR3 DNA: TGCAGCGTTGAAGGAAGGATAGGGGGAGAGGATGGCTACACCTTC. The chain links TRBV29-1 to TRBJ1-2; D perhaps matches TRBD1 (6 bases). Germline assignment: CDR1 SQVTM and CDR2 ANQGSEA. The CDR3 consists of 15 residues. V lost 1 base, J lost 6 bases, and 18 bases lay in between. The variable domain in full, with the rest retrieved from reference TRBV29-1 and TRBJ1-2, is SAVISQKPSRDICQRGTSLTIQCQVDSQVTMMFWYRQQPGQSLTLIATANQGSEATYESGFVIDKFPISRPNLTFSTLTVSNMSPEDSSIYLCSVEGRIGGEDGYTFGSGTRLTVV.